This T cell receptor beta chain was obtained from a study of blood T cells in healthy people across ages. Study-wide findings and caveats: A strong correlation was seen between TCR beta diversity and naive T cell percentage. Bulk PBMC profiling left naive and antigen-experienced comparisons inconclusive.

Then a second PCR, running roughly 6 to 11 cycles, was carried out with a sample-barcoded 5' primer and a J-beta primer mix. One entry per CDR3 protein, called by TCRdb with MiXCR from the 5' RACE reads. The table shows around 1,800,000 distinct CDR3 sequences, with more than 35% occurring only once. The CDR3 loop spans 18 amino acids. The V gene's germline CDR1 is LNHNV and CDR2 YYDKDF (reference sequence). V lost 8 bases and J lost 3; bases outside the gene matches: 13. This clonotype occurred many times. Its antigen is unknown. Each donor had around 9.8 milliliters of peripheral blood drawn. This TCR came from a human donor in good health. Sequencing used blood. J is TRBJ2-6 and V is TRBV15; 10 bases are a match to TRBD1. In nucleotides, the CDR3 is TGTGCCACCCAACCCGCCGGGACAGGGGCTTATGGGGCCAACGTCCTGACTTTC. It codes for CATQPAGTGAYGANVLTF.